The 7 T cell receptor beta chains in this list originate from one sample, sequenced in a study of identical twins. TCRdb ran MiXCR on the 5' RACE reads and lists one entry per CDR3 protein. Found here are roughly 570,000 distinct CDR3 sequences, 9.6% of them singletons; the top ten hold approximately 3%. The sample was also reused in another study, on yellow fever vaccine responses in identical twins.

The sequencing input was PBMCs. The receptors were sampled from a young woman in good health.

This clonotype was observed a handful of times. This chain connects TRBV11-2 to TRBJ2-2; D ambiguous. The CDR3 is made up of 20 amino acids. The germline V gene has CDR1 SGHAT and CDR2 FQNNGV. V was trimmed by 4 bases and J by 3 bases, leaving 27 bases between them. DNA of the CDR3: TGTGCCAGCAGCTCACTCAGTTTGGAAAATAACTCCCCTTACACCGGGGAGCTGTTTTTT. It translates to CASSSLSLENNSPYTGELFF.

The chain is built from TRBV11-2 and TRBJ2-1; tentatively, D is TRBD2 (6 bases). Germline V CDR1 and CDR2: SGHAT, FQNNGV. The V and J ends lost 5 bases and 10 bases respectively, with 18 bases between them. The CDR3 consists of 14 residues. The CDR3 loop is CASSPGLPVKEQFF. The DNA for the CDR3 is TGTGCCAGCAGCCCGGGACTTCCGGTTAAAGAGCAGTTCTTC. The full variable domain, with the rest looked up from reference TRBV11-2 and TRBJ2-1, is EAGVAQSPRYKIIEKRQSVAFWCNPISGHATLYWYQQILGQGPKLLIQFQNNGVVDDSQLPKDRFSAERLKGVDSTLKIQPAKLEDSAVYLCASSPGLPVKEQFFGPGTRLTVL.

The rearrangement joins TRBV7-2 to TRBJ2-7; 10 bases are a match to TRBD2. The junction had 7 bases not matched to a gene; V was cut back by 5 bases and J by 6 bases. The germline gives CDR1 SGHTA, CDR2 FQGNSA. The CDR3 runs to 14 residues. CDR3 DNA sequence: TGTGCCAGCAGCCAGAGAGCGGGGGGGCTCGAGCAGTACTTC. It yields the protein CASSQRAGGLEQYF.

J is TRBJ2-1 and V is TRBV7-9, with 16 bases lining up with TRBD2. In germline, CDR1 is SEHNR, CDR2 FQNEAQ (reference sequence). The V and J ends lost 5 bases and 10 bases, in that order; junction bases with no gene match: 11. The CDR3 runs 17 residues. CDR3 protein: CASSRPGTSGRAWEQFF. DNA for the CDR3: TGTGCCAGCAGCCGCCCTGGGACTAGCGGGAGGGCCTGGGAGCAGTTCTTC.

This chain joins TRBV5-5 and TRBJ2-7; D could derive from TRBD1 or TRBD2 (5 bases each). The germline gives CDR1 SGHKS, CDR2 YYEKEE (reference sequence). The germline V and J ends were trimmed by 6 bases and 4 bases, with 17 bases remaining between them. This CDR3 comprises 14 residues. CDR3: CASNPRQGAYEQYF. DNA of the CDR3: TGTGCCAGCAACCCACGCCAGGGAGCTTACGAGCAGTACTTC.

A few counts support this clonotype. The genes are TRBV15 and TRBJ2-3; D not resolved. Germline V gives CDR1 LNHNV, CDR2 YYDKDF (reference sequence). The ends were cut back, 0 bases at V and 0 bases at J, with 13 bases in the middle. There are 17 residues in the CDR3. CDR3 loop: CATSRDLRRTSTDTQYF. CDR3 in DNA: TGTGCCACCAGCAGAGATCTGCGACGAACTAGCACAGATACGCAGTATTTT.

This clonotype showed up just a few times. V and J are TRBV4-1 and TRBJ2-1; D might be TRBD1 (5 bases). CDR1 is MGHRA and CDR2 is YSYEKL in the germline V gene. The ends were cut back, 4 bases at V and 9 bases at J, with 16 bases in the middle. The CDR3 is 14 residues long. The CDR3 reads CASSRAAPQGEQFF. The CDR3, as DNA: TGCGCCAGCAGCCGGGCGGCACCCCAGGGTGAGCAGTTCTTC.